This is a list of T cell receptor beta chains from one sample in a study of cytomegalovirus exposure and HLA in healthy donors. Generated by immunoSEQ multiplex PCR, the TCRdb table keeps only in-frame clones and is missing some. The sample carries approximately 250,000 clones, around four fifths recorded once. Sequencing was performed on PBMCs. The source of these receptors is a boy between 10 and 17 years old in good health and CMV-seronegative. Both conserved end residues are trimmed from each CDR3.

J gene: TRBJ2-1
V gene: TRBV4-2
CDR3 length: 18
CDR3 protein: ASSRLLSRGSKSSYNEQF

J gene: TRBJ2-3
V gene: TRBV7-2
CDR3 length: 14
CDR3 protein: ASSPVGGEGTDTQY

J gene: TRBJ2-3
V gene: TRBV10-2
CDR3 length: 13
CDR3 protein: ASSPGLESSDTQY

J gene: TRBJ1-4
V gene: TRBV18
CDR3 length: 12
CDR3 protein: ASSPLAANEKLF

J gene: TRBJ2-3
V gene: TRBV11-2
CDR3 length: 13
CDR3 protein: ASNPGSGTANTQY

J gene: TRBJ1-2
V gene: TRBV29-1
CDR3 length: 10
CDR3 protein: SVLKGGYGYT

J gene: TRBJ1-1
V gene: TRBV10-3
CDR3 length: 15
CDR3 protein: AISDSGRQFRNTEAF

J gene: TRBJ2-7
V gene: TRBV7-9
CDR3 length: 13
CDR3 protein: ASSSPGQGEHEQY

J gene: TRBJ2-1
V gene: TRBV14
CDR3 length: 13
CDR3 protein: ASSQDFLAYNEQF

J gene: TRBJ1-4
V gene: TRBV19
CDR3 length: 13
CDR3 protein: ASSSRQGGNEKLF

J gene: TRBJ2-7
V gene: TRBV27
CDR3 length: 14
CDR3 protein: ASSLRWGQGAYEQY

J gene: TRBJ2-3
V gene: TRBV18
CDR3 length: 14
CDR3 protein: ASSPKARGPRDTQY